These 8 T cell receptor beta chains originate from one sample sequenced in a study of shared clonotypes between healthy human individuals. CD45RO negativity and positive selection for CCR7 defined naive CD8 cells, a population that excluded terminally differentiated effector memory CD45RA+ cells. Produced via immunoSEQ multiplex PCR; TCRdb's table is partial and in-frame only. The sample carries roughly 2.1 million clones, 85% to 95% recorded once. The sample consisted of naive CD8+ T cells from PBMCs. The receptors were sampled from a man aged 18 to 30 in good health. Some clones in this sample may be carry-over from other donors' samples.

This chain's CDR3 is CASSLSISSTAKNIQYF. CDR3 coding DNA: TGTGCCAGCAGTTTATCGATCTCGTCCACGGCCAAAAACATTCAGTACTTC. The chain employs TRBV28 and TRBJ2-4, with D uncertain. Germline V CDR1 and CDR2: MDHEN, SYDVKM. V was cut by 1 base and J by 1 base, with 14 bases left in between. The CDR3 length is 17 residues.

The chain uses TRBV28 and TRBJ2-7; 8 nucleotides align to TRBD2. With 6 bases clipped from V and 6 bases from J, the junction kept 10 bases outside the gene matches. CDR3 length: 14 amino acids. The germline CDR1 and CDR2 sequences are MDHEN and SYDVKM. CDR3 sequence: CASRVSGRDPEQYF. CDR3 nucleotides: TGTGCCAGCAGGGTGAGCGGGAGAGATCCCGAGCAGTACTTC. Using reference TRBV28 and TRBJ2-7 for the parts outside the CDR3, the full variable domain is DVKVTQSSRYLVKRTGEKVFLECVQDMDHENMFWYRQDPGLGLRLIYFSYDVKMKEKGDIPEGYSVSREKKERFSLILESASTNQTSMYLCASRVSGRDPEQYFGPGTRLTVT.

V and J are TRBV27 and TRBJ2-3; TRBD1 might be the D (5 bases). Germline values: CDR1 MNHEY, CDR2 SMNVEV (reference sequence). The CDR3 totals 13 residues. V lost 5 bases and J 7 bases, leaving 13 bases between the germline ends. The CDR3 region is CASSIPPGHTQYF. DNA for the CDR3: TGTGCCAGCAGTATCCCCCCAGGGCATACGCAGTATTTT.

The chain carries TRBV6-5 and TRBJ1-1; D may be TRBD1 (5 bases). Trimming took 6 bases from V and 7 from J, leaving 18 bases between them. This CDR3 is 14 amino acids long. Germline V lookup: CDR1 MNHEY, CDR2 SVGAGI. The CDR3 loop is CASSPTQQVLEAFF. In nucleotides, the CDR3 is TGTGCCAGCAGCCCCACTCAACAGGTCCTTGAAGCTTTCTTT.

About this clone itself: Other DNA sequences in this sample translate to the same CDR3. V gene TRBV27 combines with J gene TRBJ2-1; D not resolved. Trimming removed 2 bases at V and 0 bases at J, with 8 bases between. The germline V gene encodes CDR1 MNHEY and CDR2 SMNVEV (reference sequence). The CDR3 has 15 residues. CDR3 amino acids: CASSLRAVSYNEQFF. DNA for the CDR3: TGTGCCAGCAGTTTAAGGGCAGTCTCCTACAATGAGCAGTTCTTC.

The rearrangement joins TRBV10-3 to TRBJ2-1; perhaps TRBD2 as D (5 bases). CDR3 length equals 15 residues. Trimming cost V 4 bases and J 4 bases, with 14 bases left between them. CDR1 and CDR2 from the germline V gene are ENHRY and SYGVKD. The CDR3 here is CAISGSTGKYNEQFF. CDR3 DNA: TGTGCCATCAGTGGGAGTACCGGGAAGTACAATGAGCAGTTCTTC.

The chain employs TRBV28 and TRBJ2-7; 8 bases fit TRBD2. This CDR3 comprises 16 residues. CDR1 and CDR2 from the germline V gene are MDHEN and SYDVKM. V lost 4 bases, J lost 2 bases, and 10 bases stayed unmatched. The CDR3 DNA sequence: TGTGCCAGCAGTTCACGACTAGCGAAAAAAGCCTACGAGCAGTACTTC. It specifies CASSSRLAKKAYEQYF.

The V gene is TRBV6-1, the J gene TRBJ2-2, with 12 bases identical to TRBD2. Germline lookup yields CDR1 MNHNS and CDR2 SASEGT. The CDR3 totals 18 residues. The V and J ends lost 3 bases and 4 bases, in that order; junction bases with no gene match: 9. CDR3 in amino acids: CASSDGLAGFGTTGELFF. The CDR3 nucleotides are TGTGCCAGCAGTGACGGACTAGCGGGATTTGGAACCACCGGGGAGCTGTTTTTT.